Listed below are T cell receptor beta chains from one sample, sequenced in a study of CD8 T cells in ankylosing spondylitis. Each CDR3 protein is one row after TCRdb ran MiXCR on the 5' RACE reads. This table holds more than 150,000 distinct CDR3 sequences, 10% to 15% found once. Material: blood, either unsorted or a sorted T cell fraction (not recorded which). All receptors derive from a female donor with ankylosing spondylitis or in good health (not recorded which). Each CDR3 is given with its conserved first and last residue. The D gene is left open where the match is weak. Not every row has a clone size; where given, it reads once, few, many or a size class.

>TRBV6-2/TRBV6-3|many|TRBJ1-5|NA
TGTGCCACTAGAGGTCCGGGTTCTAATCAGCCCCAGCATTTT
CATRGPGSNQPQHF
>TRBV5-6|NA|TRBJ2-1|NA
TGTGCCAGCAGCTTGGTGGCTAGCCTGCAGTTCTTC
CASSLVASLQFF
>TRBV20-1|few|TRBJ1-4|NA
TGCAGTGCTAGAGATCCCGGGGCCGAAAAACTGTTTTTT
CSARDPGAEKLFF
>TRBV9|many|TRBJ1-6|NA
TGTGCCAGCAGCGTAGCTACGGGCTCTCTCCACTTT
CASSVATGSLHF
>TRBV9|many|TRBJ2-1|TRBD2
TGTGCCAGCAGCGGAGGACTAGCGGACGCCTACAATGAGCAGTTCTTC
CASSGGLADAYNEQFF
>TRBV4-3|many|TRBJ2-2|TRBD2
TGCGCCAGCAGCCAACAGTCCGGGACTAGCAGCGGGGAGCTGTTTTTT
CASSQQSGTSSGELFF
>TRBV7-9|many|TRBJ1-1|NA
TGTGCCAGCAGCTTAGCGCTTCGTGAAGCTTTCTTT
CASSLALREAFF
>TRBV19|NA|TRBJ1-1|NA
TGTGCCACCCGGGACCTATCGAACACTGAAGCTTTCTTT
CATRDLSNTEAFF
>TRBV6-5|many|TRBJ2-1|NA
TGTGCCAGCATTAAAGGGGGGACAGCTAACAATGAGCAGTTCTTC
CASIKGGTANNEQFF
>TRBV20-1|NA|TRBJ2-1|NA
TGCAGTGCTAGTGACGGGCGGACCGTGCAGTTCTTC
CSASDGRTVQFF
>TRBV28|many|TRBJ1-1|NA
TGTGCCAGCAGTTGGACCCGGCGTATGAACACTGAAGCTTTCTTT
CASSWTRRMNTEAFF
>TRBV29-1|many|TRBJ2-3|NA
TGCAGCTTTGGACTGAGTGCAGATACGCAGTATTTT
CSFGLSADTQYF